A single sample gave rise to the 20 T cell receptor beta chains below, sequenced in a study of control samples from healthy donors and cancer patients. Profiled with immunoSEQ multiplex PCR; TCRdb holds only in-frame clones, not every one. In the table there are 150,000 or so clones, 80% to 95% of which are singletons. What was sequenced was blood. Receptors were obtained from a man in his late teens or twenties in good health.

This chain uses TRBV9 with TRBJ2-3; D is possibly TRBD1 or TRBD2 (6 bases each). Germline V gene data show CDR1 as SGDLS and CDR2 as YYNGEE. The CDR3 runs 15 residues. Trimming took 2 bases from V and 4 from J, leaving 14 bases between them. CDR3 loop: CASSVEGEGADTQYF. For the CDR3, the DNA is TGTGCCAGCAGCGTGGAGGGAGAGGGGGCAGATACGCAGTATTTT. The whole variable domain, filled in from reference TRBV9 and TRBJ2-3, reads DSGVTQTPKHLITATGQRVTLRCSPRSGDLSVYWYQQSLDQGLQFLIQYYNGEERAKGNILERFSAQQFPDLHSELNLSSLELGDSALYFCASSVEGEGADTQYFGPGTRLTVL.

V and J are TRBV23-1 and TRBJ2-7; maybe TRBD2 (6 bases). TRBV23-1 qualifies as an ORF whose function is uncertain. V was clipped by 7 bases and J by 0 bases, with 31 bases between them. The CDR3 totals 20 residues. The chain's CDR3 is CASTPPVRGSGRPSSYEQYF. The CDR3 DNA is TGCGCCAGCACCCCGCCGGTCCGGGGGTCAGGCAGACCATCCTCCTACGAGCAGTACTTC.

The V and J genes are TRBV6-5 and TRBJ2-3; D gene uncertain. The germline V and J ends were trimmed by 6 bases and 2 bases, with 9 bases remaining between them. The CDR3 runs 13 residues. The germline V gene has CDR1 MNHEY and CDR2 SVGAGI. The CDR3 coding sequence is TGTGCCAGCAGACCCATTAACACAGATACGCAGTATTTT. Translated: CASRPINTDTQYF.

V is TRBV10-3 and J is TRBJ2-7, with D possibly TRBD2 on 7 matching bases. Germline V gives CDR1 ENHRY, CDR2 SYGVKD. V dropped 0 bases and J dropped 4 bases, with 25 bases sitting between them. The CDR3 extends over 19 amino acids. In nucleotides, the CDR3 is TGTGCCATCAGTGAGTCGGGGGGGGTACTACAGGGTCTGGTATACGAGCAGTACTTC. As protein: CAISESGGVLQGLVYEQYF.

A few counts support this clone. This sequence joins TRBV11-2 and TRBJ2-7; tentatively, D is TRBD2 (5 bases). Looked up from germline, CDR1 is SGHAT and CDR2 is FQNNGV. Trimming removed 0 bases from V and 6 bases from J, with 9 bases in between. The CDR3 length is 13 residues. The CDR3 DNA sequence: TGTGCCAGCAGCTTAGATCGAGGAGGCGAGCAGTACTTC. Translating it yields CASSLDRGGEQYF.

J is TRBJ2-1 and V is TRBV2, with D possibly TRBD1 on 6 matching bases. The CDR3 length is 15 residues. Germline V lookup: CDR1 SNHLY, CDR2 FYNNEI. V was pared by 2 bases and J by 8 bases, with 16 bases between. CDR3: CASSESAGDVYEQFF. The CDR3 DNA reads TGTGCCAGCAGTGAATCGGCAGGGGACGTGTATGAGCAGTTCTTC.

The V and J genes are TRBV7-9 and TRBJ1-5; the D is unclear. The CDR3 is 15 amino acids. The V gene's germline CDR1 is SEHNR and CDR2 FQNEAQ (reference sequence). Deletions cut 1 base from V and 0 bases from J, with 7 bases between. CDR3 sequence (DNA): TGTGCCAGCAGCTTAGAGGGAGATAGCAATCAGCCCCAGCATTTT. This gives the protein CASSLEGDSNQPQHF.

This sequence joins TRBV11-3 and TRBJ2-1, with 10 nucleotides matching TRBD2. V lost 4 bases, J lost 6 bases, and 9 bases stayed unmatched. The CDR3 runs to 16 residues. Germline V lookup: CDR1 SGHNT, CDR2 YENEEA. The CDR3 DNA follows: TGTGCCAGCAGCTCCCGAGAGCGGGGGGGCACCAATGAGCAGTTCTTC. Encoded protein: CASSSRERGGTNEQFF.

This clone appeared once. The V gene is TRBV9, the J gene TRBJ2-3; D may correspond to TRBD1 or TRBD2 (5 bases each). CDR1 and CDR2 from the germline V gene are SGDLS and YYNGEE. Trimming took off 4 bases at V and 4 bases at J, with 10 bases between the two ends. The CDR3 is 13 amino acids. The CDR3, as DNA: TGTGCCAGCAGCTTCCGAGGGGCAGATACGCAGTATTTT. Its translation: CASSFRGADTQYF.

J is TRBJ2-7 and V is TRBV20-1; no definite D call. Looked up from germline, CDR1 is DFQATT and CDR2 is SNEGSKA (reference sequence). Trimming took off 3 bases at V and 3 bases at J, with 15 bases between the two ends. The CDR3 is made up of 14 amino acids. CDR3 in amino acids: CSASRGRRFYEQYF. The CDR3 DNA reads TGCAGTGCTAGTCGCGGCAGGCGATTCTACGAGCAGTACTTC.

The V call is TRBV19, the J call TRBJ1-4, with TRBD1 identical over 8 bases. Germline V gene data show CDR1 as LNHDA and CDR2 as SQIVND (reference sequence). Trimming took 7 bases from V and 4 from J; bases not matched to a gene: 8. The length of the CDR3 is 15 residues. CDR3 residues: CASTPRQGINEKLFF. Here the CDR3 DNA reads TGTGCCAGTACCCCTCGACAGGGGATTAATGAAAAACTGTTTTTT.

The genes are TRBV7-6 and TRBJ2-7; 9 bases line up with TRBD2. The V gene end was trimmed by 5 bases and the J gene end by 2 bases; junction bases not matched to a gene: 10. The germline V gene has CDR1 SGHVS and CDR2 FNYEAQ. The CDR3 has 16 amino acids. CDR3 loop: CASSPGTRGGPYEQYF. CDR3 DNA sequence: TGTGCCAGCAGCCCTGGGACGCGGGGGGGCCCCTACGAGCAGTACTTC.

This sequence joins TRBV2 and TRBJ1-5, with 8 bases aligning to TRBD1. Germline CDR1 SNHLY, CDR2 FYNNEI. CDR3 length: 15 amino acids. V lost 6 bases to trimming and J lost 4 bases; unmatched junction nucleotides: 8. The CDR3 DNA sequence: TGTGCCAGCAGGTCGGACAGGGACCGGAATCAGCCCCAGCATTTT. Its translation: CASRSDRDRNQPQHF.

The rearrangement joins TRBV11-2 to TRBJ1-5, with TRBD1 identical over 9 bases. The germline gives CDR1 SGHAT, CDR2 FQNNGV. The CDR3 is 16 amino acids. The V and J ends lost 5 bases and 4 bases, in that order; junction bases with no gene match: 9. The CDR3 protein is CASSPTGQGGNQPQHF. CDR3 nucleotide sequence: TGTGCCAGCAGCCCCACGGGACAGGGTGGGAATCAGCCCCAGCATTTT.

This clone appeared a few times. The chain couples TRBV6-5 to TRBJ1-2; no definite D call. The CDR3 is made up of 13 amino acids. The V gene's germline CDR1 is MNHEY and CDR2 SVGAGI. The V and J ends lost 6 bases and 1 base respectively, with 9 bases between them. CDR3 bases: TGTGCCAGCAGCCCGACATTTAACTATGGCTACACCTTC. Residues: CASSPTFNYGYTF.

J is TRBJ2-3 and V is TRBV2; D unresolved. Trimming took 1 base from V and 3 from J, leaving 14 bases between them. This CDR3 contains 16 residues. Per the germline V gene, CDR1 is SNHLY and CDR2 is FYNNEI. For the CDR3, the DNA is TGTGCCAGCAGTGAAGGGTCCCCAGGTAGAACAGATACGCAGTATTTT. It specifies CASSEGSPGRTDTQYF.

In its sample, this clone was seen once. The same CDR3 is also encoded by other DNA sequences in this sample. The rearrangement uses TRBV30 and TRBJ1-5; D is perhaps TRBD1 (5 bases). The CDR3 loop spans 13 amino acids. The germline V gene has CDR1 GTSNPN and CDR2 SVGIG (reference sequence). V was clipped by 2 bases and J by 3 bases, with 8 bases between them. CDR3 in amino acids: CAWSRGSNQPQHF. The CDR3 nucleotides read TGTGCCTGGAGTCGGGGCTCCAATCAGCCCCAGCATTTT.

This chain links TRBV7-9 with TRBJ1-6, with 7 bases matching TRBD1. The length of the CDR3 is 17 residues. Trimming took 0 bases from V and 9 from J; bases not matched to a gene: 11. Per the germline V gene, CDR1 is SEHNR and CDR2 is FQNEAQ (reference sequence). CDR3 sequence (DNA): TGTGCCAGCAGCTTAGCGGTAGGGCAGGGGGTTAGTTCACCCCTCCACTTT. This codes for CASSLAVGQGVSSPLHF.

The chain uses TRBV5-1 and TRBJ2-3; a weak D match, TRBD2 (5 bases). Trimming cost V 0 bases and J 3 bases, with 11 bases left between them. Germline assignment: CDR1 SGHRS and CDR2 YFSETQ. The CDR3 totals 15 residues. The CDR3 here is CASSLGSSGTDTQYF. As DNA, the CDR3 is TGCGCCAGCAGCTTGGGATCATCGGGGACAGATACGCAGTATTTT.

The chain couples TRBV2 to TRBJ1-4; D possibly corresponds to TRBD1 (6 bases). CDR1 is SNHLY and CDR2 is FYNNEI in the germline V gene. The CDR3 runs 15 residues. The ends were cut back, 2 bases at V and 8 bases at J, with 15 bases in the middle. The CDR3 DNA follows: TGTGCCAGCAGTGAACAGTCCAGGGGTGGGGAAAAACTGTTTTTT. It yields the protein CASSEQSRGGEKLFF. Variable domain in full (rest from reference TRBV2 and TRBJ1-4): EPEVTQTPSHQVTQMGQEVILRCVPISNHLYFYWYRQILGQKVEFLVSFYNNEISEKSEIFDDQFSVERPDGSNFTLKIRSTKLEDSAMYFCASSEQSRGGEKLFFGSGTQLSVL.